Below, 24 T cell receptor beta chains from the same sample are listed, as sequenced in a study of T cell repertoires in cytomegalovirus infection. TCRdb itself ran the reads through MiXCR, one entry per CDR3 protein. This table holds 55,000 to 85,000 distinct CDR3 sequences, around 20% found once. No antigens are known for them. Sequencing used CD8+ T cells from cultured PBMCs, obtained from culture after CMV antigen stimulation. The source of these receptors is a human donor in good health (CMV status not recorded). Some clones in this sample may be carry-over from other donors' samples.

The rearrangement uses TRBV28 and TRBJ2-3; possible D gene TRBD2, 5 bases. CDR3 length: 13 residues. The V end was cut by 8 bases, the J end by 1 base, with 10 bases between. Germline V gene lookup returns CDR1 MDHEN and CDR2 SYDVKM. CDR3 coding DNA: TGTGCCAGCTTGGACTTCGGCACAGATACGCAGTATTTT. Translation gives CASLDFGTDTQYF.

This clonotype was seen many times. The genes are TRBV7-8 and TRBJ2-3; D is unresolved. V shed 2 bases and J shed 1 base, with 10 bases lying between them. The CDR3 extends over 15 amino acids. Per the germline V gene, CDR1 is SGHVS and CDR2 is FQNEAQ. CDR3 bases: TGTGCCAGCAGCTTAACAGACGCCCGCACAGATACGCAGTATTTT. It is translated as CASSLTDARTDTQYF.

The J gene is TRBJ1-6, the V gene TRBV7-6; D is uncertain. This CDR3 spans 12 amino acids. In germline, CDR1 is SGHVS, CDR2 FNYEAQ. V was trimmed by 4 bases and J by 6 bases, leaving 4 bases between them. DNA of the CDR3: TGTGCCAGCAGCTCTAGTAATTCACCCCTCCACTTT. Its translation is CASSSSNSPLHF.

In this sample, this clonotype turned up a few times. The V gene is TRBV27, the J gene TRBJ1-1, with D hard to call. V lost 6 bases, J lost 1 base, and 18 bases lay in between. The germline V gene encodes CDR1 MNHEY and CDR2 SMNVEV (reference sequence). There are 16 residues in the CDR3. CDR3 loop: CASSLQWATENTEAFF. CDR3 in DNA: TGTGCCAGCAGCCTCCAGTGGGCAACTGAGAACACTGAAGCTTTCTTT.

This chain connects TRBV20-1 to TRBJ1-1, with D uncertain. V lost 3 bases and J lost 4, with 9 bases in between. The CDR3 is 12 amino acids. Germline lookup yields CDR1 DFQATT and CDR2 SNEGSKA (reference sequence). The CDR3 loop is CSASSGSTEAFF. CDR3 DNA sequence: TGCAGTGCTAGTAGCGGGAGCACTGAAGCTTTCTTT.

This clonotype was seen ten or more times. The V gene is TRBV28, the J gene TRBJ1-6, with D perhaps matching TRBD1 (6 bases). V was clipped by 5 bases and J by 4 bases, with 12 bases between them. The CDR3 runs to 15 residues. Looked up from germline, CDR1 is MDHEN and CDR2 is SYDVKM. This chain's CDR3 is CASSETGGYNSPLHF. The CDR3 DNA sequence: TGTGCCAGCAGTGAGACAGGCGGGTATAATTCACCCCTCCACTTT.

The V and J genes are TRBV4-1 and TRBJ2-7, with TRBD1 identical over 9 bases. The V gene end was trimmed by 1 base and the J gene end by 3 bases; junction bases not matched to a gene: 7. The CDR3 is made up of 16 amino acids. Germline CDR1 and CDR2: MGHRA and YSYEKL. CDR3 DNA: TGCGCCAGCAGCCAAGCTGGGACAGGGCGATACTACGAGCAGTACTTC. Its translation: CASSQAGTGRYYEQYF.

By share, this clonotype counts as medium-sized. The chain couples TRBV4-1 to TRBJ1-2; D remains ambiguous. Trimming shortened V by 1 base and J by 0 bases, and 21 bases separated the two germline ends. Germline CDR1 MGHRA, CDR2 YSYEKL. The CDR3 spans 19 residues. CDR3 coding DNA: TGCGCCAGCAGCCAAGCCGCGGAAGTAACAGAGGCCGCTAACTATGGCTACACCTTC. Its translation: CASSQAAEVTEAANYGYTF.

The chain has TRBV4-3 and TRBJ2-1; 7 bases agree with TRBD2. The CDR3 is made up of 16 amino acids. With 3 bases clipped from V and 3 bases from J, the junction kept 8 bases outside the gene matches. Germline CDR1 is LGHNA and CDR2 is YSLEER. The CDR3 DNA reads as TGCGCCAGCAGCCATGTGGGGGGGGTCCTCTACAATGAGCAGTTCTTC. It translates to CASSHVGGVLYNEQFF.

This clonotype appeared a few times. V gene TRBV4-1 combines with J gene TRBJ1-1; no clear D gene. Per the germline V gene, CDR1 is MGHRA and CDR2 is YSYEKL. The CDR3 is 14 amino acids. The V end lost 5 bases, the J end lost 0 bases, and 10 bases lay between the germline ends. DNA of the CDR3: TGCGCCAGCAGCACCCAATCCGTGAACACTGAAGCTTTCTTT. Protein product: CASSTQSVNTEAFF.

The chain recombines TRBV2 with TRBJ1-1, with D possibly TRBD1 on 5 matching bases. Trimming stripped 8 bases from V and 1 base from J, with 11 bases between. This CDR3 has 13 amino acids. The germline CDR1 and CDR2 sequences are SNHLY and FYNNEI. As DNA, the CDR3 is TGTGCCAGCGGGGGGGGGAGGAACACTGAAGCTTTCTTT. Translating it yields CASGGGRNTEAFF.

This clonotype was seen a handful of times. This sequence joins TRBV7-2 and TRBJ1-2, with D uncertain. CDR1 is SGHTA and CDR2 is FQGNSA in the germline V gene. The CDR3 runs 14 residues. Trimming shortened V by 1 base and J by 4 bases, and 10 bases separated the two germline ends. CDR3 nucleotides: TGTGCCAGCAGCTTAGGGAACAGCCTCTATGGCTACACCTTC. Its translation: CASSLGNSLYGYTF. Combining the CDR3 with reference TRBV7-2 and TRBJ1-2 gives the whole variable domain GAGVSQSPSNKVTEKGKDVELRCDPISGHTALYWYRQSLGQGLEFLIYFQGNSAPDKSGLPSDRFSAERTGGSVSTLTIQRTQQEDSAVYLCASSLGNSLYGYTFGSGTRLTVV.

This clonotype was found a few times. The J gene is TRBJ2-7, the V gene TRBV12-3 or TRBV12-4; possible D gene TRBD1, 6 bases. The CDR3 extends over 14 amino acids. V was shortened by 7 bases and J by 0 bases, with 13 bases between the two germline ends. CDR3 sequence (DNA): TGTGCCAGCACTTCGGGACACAGCTCCTACGAGCAGTACTTC. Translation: CASTSGHSSYEQYF.

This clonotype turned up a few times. CDR3 in amino acids: CASTTYPLDRVHNEQFF. In DNA, the CDR3 is TGTGCCAGCACCACTTACCCCCTGGACAGGGTTCACAATGAGCAGTTCTTC. V usage is TRBV6-1 and J usage is TRBJ2-1; the match to TRBD1 covers 8 bases. The V segment lost 7 bases and the J segment 5 bases; nucleotides outside the gene matches: 16. Germline V gene lookup returns CDR1 MNHNS and CDR2 SASEGT. This CDR3 is built from 17 residues.

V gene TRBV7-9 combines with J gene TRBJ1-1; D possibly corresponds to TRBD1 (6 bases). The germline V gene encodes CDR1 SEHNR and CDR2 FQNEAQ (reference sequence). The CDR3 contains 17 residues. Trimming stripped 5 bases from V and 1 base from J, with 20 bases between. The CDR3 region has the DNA TGTGCCAGCAGCACAAGAGGAGGGGGAGGGACGAACACTGAAGCTTTCTTT. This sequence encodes CASSTRGGGGTNTEAFF.

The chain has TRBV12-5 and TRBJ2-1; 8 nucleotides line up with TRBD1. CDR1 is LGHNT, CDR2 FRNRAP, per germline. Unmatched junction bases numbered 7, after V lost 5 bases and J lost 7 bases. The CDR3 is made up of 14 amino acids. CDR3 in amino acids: CASGIQGVYNEQFF. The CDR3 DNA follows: TGTGCTAGTGGTATACAGGGGGTTTATAATGAGCAGTTCTTC.

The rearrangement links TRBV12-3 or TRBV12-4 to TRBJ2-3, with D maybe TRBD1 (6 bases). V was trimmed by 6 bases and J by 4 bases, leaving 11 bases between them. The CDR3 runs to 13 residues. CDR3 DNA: TGTGCCAGCAGCGGACAGACCTCAGATACGCAGTATTTT. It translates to CASSGQTSDTQYF.

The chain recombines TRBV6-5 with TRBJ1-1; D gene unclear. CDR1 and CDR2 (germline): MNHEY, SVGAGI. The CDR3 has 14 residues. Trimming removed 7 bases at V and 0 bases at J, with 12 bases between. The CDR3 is CASTPNDLNTEAFF. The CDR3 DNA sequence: TGTGCCAGCACCCCTAATGATCTGAACACTGAAGCTTTCTTT.

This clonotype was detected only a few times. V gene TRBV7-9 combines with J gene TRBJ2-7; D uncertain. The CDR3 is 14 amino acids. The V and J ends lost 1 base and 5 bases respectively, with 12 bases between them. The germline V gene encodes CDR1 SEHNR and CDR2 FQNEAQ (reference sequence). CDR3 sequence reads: CASSLDIRRDEQYF. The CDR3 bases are TGTGCCAGCAGCTTAGACATCCGTCGGGACGAGCAGTACTTC.

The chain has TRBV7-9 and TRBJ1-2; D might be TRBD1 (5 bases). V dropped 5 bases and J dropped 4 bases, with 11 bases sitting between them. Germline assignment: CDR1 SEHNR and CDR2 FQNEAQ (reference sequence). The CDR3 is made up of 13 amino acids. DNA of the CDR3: TGTGCCAGCAGCCCGACAGACTTCTATGGCTACACCTTC. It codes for CASSPTDFYGYTF.

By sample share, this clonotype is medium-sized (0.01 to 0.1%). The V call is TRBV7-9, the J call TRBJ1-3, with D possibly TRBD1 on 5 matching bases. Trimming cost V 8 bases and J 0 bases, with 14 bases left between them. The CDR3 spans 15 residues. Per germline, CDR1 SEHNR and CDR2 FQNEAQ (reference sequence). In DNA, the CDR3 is TGTGCCAGCGGGACCCGGGGGACCTCTGGAAACACCATATATTTT. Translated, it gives CASGTRGTSGNTIYF.

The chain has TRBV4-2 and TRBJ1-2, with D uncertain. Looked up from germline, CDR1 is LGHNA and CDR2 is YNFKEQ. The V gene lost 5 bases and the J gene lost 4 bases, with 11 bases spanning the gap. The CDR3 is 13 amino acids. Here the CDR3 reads CASSLVRPYGYTF. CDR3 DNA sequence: TGTGCCAGCAGCTTGGTTCGGCCCTATGGCTACACCTTC.

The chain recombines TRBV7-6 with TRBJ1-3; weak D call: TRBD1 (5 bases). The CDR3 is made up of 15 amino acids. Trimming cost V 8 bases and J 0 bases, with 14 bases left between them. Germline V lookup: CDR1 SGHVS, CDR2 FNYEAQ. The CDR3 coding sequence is TGTGCCAGCGAGAAGGGACCGGACTCTGGAAACACCATATATTTT. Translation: CASEKGPDSGNTIYF.

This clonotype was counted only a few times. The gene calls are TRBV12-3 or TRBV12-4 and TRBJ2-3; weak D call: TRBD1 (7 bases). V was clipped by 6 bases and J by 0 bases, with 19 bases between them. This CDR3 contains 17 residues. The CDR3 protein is CASREGAFPGSTDTQYF. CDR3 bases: TGTGCCAGCAGGGAGGGGGCCTTCCCGGGAAGCACAGATACGCAGTATTTT.